This TCR beta chain was sequenced during a study of CXCR3-negative and CXCR3-positive naive CD8 T cells. The study's findings and limits: No difference in surface CD5 was seen between naive subsets, and TCR strength was inferred from TRB CDR3 properties. Naive CXCR3-negative cells resembled naive CXCR3-positive cells in TRBV-TRBJ usage; memory cells differed. TRB CDR3 hydrophobicity was greater in CXCR3-positive naive cells than in CXCR3-negative naive cells.

This CDR3 contains 15 residues. Germline CDR1 reads MDHEN; CDR2 reads SYDVKM. 5' RACE that incorporated UMI labels was used to prepare the TRB cDNA libraries. TCRdb reanalyzed the 5' RACE reads and collapses them to one entry per CDR3 protein, without DNA. Its table records approximately 8,400 distinct CDR3 sequences. Comment on this clonotype: Its antigen is unknown.

Material for sequencing was naive CXCR3+ CD8+ T cells from blood. Subset defined: CD45RO-CCR7+CD27+CD95- naive CD8+ T cells expressing CXCR3 (TNR3+). The sequence was collected from a human donor in good health. Some clones in this sample may be carry-over from other donors' samples. This rearrangement joins TRBV28 to TRBJ1-6. The CDR3 region is CASSFEVVHTSPLHF.